Below, 13 T cell receptor beta chains from the same sample are listed, as sequenced in a study of blood T cells in healthy people across ages. For the second PCR, which ran for 7 to 11 cycles, a sample-barcoded 5' primer and a J-beta primer mix were used. TCRdb itself ran the 5' RACE reads through MiXCR, one entry per CDR3 protein. The sample yields 650,000 or so distinct CDR3 sequences, over 40% seen once. Sequencing input: blood. The source of these receptors is a woman aged 80 or over in good health.

A note on this clonotype: A much larger clone sits a single nucleotide away, making a read error possible. The chain is built from TRBV25-1 and TRBJ1-1; maybe TRBD1 (5 bases). Germline V gene sequence: CDR1 MGHDK, CDR2 SYGVNS. The CDR3 runs to 11 residues. CDR3 nucleotides: TGTGCCAGCAGTCAGGGCACTAAAGCTTTCTTT. It is translated as CASSQGTKAFF. The full variable domain, rest sourced from reference TRBV25-1 and TRBJ1-1, is EADIYQTPRYLVIGTGKKITLECSQTMGHDKMYWYQQDPGMELHLIHYSYGVNSTEKGDLSSESTVSRIRTEHFPLTLESARPSHTSQYLCASSQGTKAFFGQGTRLTVV.

This clonotype was counted many times. The chain links TRBV5-1 to TRBJ1-5; D is unclear. The CDR3 loop spans 15 amino acids. Trimming took off 1 base at V and 3 bases at J, with 11 bases between the two ends. Germline V CDR1 and CDR2: SGHRS, YFSETQ. This CDR3 reads CASSLSGYDNQPQHF. CDR3 in DNA: TGCGCCAGCAGCTTGTCTGGGTACGACAATCAGCCCCAGCATTTT. The variable domain in full, with the rest retrieved from reference TRBV5-1 and TRBJ1-5, is KAGVTQTPRYLIKTRGQQVTLSCSPISGHRSVSWYQQTPGQGLQFLFEYFSETQRNKGNFPGRFSGRQFSNSRSEMNVSTLELGDSALYLCASSLSGYDNQPQHFGDGTRLSIL.

The chain carries TRBV7-6 and TRBJ1-2; weak D call: TRBD1 (5 bases). Trimming stripped 1 base from V and 4 bases from J, with 13 bases between. CDR3 length: 15 residues. CDR1 and CDR2 (germline): SGHVS, FNYEAQ. In DNA form, the CDR3 reads TGTGCCAGCAGCTTAGGGACAAGCGATACCTATGGCTACACCTTC. It encodes CASSLGTSDTYGYTF. Drawing the rest from reference TRBV7-6 and TRBJ1-2, the complete variable domain is GAGVSQSPRYKVTKRGQDVALRCDPISGHVSLYWYRQALGQGPEFLTYFNYEAQQDKSGLPNDRFSAERPEGSISTLTIQRTEQRDSAMYRCASSLGTSDTYGYTFGSGTRLTVV.

This clonotype was observed a handful of times. The V and J genes are TRBV5-6 and TRBJ1-3; D gene ambiguous. Germline V gene lookup returns CDR1 SGHDT and CDR2 YYEEEE. Trimming cost V 6 bases and J 0 bases, with 10 bases left between them. This CDR3 is 14 amino acids long. CDR3 coding DNA: TGTGCCAGCATCCTGAGTCGCTCTGGAAACACCATATATTTT. This sequence encodes CASILSRSGNTIYF.

CDR3 nucleotide sequence: TGCAGCGTTGCAAGCAGCTTTAGGACTGAAGCTTTCTTT. It encodes CSVASSFRTEAFF. This chain joins TRBV29-1 and TRBJ1-1; D is unresolved. Deletions cut 4 bases from V and 5 bases from J, with 14 bases between. Per germline, CDR1 SQVTM and CDR2 ANQGSEA. The CDR3 length is 13 residues.

The rearrangement joins TRBV14 to TRBJ2-7; no firm D call. The V and J ends lost 1 base and 2 bases respectively, with 15 bases between them. The germline V gene has CDR1 SGHDN and CDR2 FVKESK. The CDR3 is 16 residues long. The chain's CDR3 is CASSQGGIGRTYEQYF. CDR3 in DNA: TGTGCCAGCAGCCAAGGGGGAATCGGACGGACCTACGAGCAGTACTTC.

The CDR3 sequence: CSANGLAGGACNEQYF. The CDR3 DNA reads as TGCAGTGCAAATGGACTAGCGGGAGGAGCATGCAATGAGCAGTACTTC. The chain links TRBV20-1 to TRBJ2-7, with TRBD2 identical over 14 bases. The CDR3 contains 16 residues. J gave up 7 bases and V 6 bases, and 14 bases lay outside the gene matches. Germline CDR1 reads DFQATT; CDR2 reads SNEGSKA (reference sequence).

The chain recombines TRBV12-3 or TRBV12-4 with TRBJ1-5, with 9 bases identical to TRBD1. The junction had 4 bases not matched to a gene; V was cut back by 3 bases and J by 4 bases. This CDR3 has 15 residues. In DNA, the CDR3 is TGTGCCAGCAGTTTTGACAGGGGGAGGAATCAGCCCCAGCATTTT. It codes for CASSFDRGRNQPQHF.

The chain carries TRBV10-3 and TRBJ2-1, with D unclear. The V gene's germline CDR1 is ENHRY and CDR2 SYGVKD. The germline V and J ends were trimmed by 0 bases and 6 bases, with 12 bases remaining between them. The CDR3 is 15 residues long. The CDR3 spells CAISESARLGNEQFF. CDR3 coding DNA: TGTGCCATCAGTGAGTCGGCTAGGTTGGGCAATGAGCAGTTCTTC.

This clonotype was observed a handful of times. This may be a read error, as it is one base from a much larger clone. The V call is TRBV9, the J call TRBJ2-1, with TRBD1 as a possible D gene (6 bases). Germline V gene lookup returns CDR1 SGDLS and CDR2 YYNGEE. This CDR3 is 15 amino acids long. V shed 1 base and J shed 10 bases, with 18 bases lying between them. The CDR3 region is CASSVPPGVSYEQFF. DNA of the CDR3: TGTGCCAGCAGCGTACCTCCAGGGGTTTCCTACGAGCAGTTCTTC.

This rearrangement joins TRBV12-3 or TRBV12-4 to TRBJ2-3; no firm D call. The CDR3 has 12 residues. V dropped 6 bases and J dropped 4 bases, with 8 bases sitting between them. The CDR3 DNA follows: TGTGCCAGCAGAGTCCGTCCAGATACGCAGTATTTT. This translates into CASRVRPDTQYF.

This clonotype has at least ten counts. V and J are TRBV14 and TRBJ2-3; 7 positions agree with TRBD1. The length of the CDR3 is 14 residues. CDR1 and CDR2 (germline): SGHDN, FVKESK. The ends lost 4 bases at V and 2 bases at J; junction bases unmatched: 3. CDR3 in amino acids: CASSPTGYTDTQYF. DNA for the CDR3: TGTGCCAGCAGCCCGACAGGGTACACAGATACGCAGTATTTT.

The genes are TRBV24-1 and TRBJ2-5; 7 nucleotides match TRBD1. Germline V gene data show CDR1 as KGHDR and CDR2 as SFDVKD. With V trimmed by 1 base and J by 2 bases, 9 bases remained unmatched. This CDR3 has 17 residues. CDR3 protein: CATSDFASRGRQETQYF. The CDR3 DNA sequence: TGTGCCACCAGTGATTTCGCTAGCAGGGGGAGACAAGAGACCCAGTACTTC.